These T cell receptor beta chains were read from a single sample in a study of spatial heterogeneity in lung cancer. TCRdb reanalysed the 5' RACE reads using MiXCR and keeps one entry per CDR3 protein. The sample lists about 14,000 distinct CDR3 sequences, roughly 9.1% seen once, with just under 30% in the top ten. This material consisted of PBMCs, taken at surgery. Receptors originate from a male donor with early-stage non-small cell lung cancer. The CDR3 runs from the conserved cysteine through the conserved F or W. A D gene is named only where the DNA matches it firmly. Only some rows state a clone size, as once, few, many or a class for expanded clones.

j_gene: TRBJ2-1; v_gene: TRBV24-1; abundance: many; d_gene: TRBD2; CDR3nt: TGTGCCACCAGTGATTACCGAGCGGGAGGCTCCTACAATGAGCAGTTCTTC; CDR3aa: CATSDYRAGGSYNEQFF
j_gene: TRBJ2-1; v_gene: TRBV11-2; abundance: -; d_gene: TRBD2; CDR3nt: TGTGCCAGCAGCCGGGGGGGTCGGGAGCAGTTCTTC; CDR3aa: CASSRGGREQFF
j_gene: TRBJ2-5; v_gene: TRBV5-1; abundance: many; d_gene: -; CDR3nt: TGCGCCAGCAAAGGACCGGACGGGGAGACCCAGTACTTC; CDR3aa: CASKGPDGETQYF
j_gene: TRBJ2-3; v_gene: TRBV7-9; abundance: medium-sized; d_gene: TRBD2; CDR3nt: TGTGCCAGCACCTCTCCCCCAGCGGGAGTGCAGTATTTT; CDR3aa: CASTSPPAGVQYF
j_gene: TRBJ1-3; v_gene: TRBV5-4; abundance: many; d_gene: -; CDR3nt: TGTGCCAGCAGCTTGGATTTAGGCTCTGGAAACACCATATATTTT; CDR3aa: CASSLDLGSGNTIYF
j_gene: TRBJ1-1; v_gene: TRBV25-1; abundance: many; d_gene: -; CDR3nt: TGTGCCAGCATGTGGAACACTGAAGCTTTCTTT; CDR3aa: CASMWNTEAFF
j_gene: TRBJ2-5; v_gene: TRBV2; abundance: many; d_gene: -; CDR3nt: TGTGCCAGCAGTCAAAGACAGTTTGGGATGGGAGAGACCCAGTACTTC; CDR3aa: CASSQRQFGMGETQYF
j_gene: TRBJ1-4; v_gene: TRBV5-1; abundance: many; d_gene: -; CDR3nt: TGCGCCAGCAGCTTGGCCGGGGTCGGTCATGAAAAACTGTTTTTT; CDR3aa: CASSLAGVGHEKLFF
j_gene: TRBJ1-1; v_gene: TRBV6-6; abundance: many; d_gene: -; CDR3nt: TGTGCCAGCACGCACGCGGGCACTGAAGCTTTCTTT; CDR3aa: CASTHAGTEAFF
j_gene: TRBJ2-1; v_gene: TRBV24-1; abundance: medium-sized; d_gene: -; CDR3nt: TGTGCCACCAGTGCGGAATACAATGAGCAGTTCTTC; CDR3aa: CATSAEYNEQFF
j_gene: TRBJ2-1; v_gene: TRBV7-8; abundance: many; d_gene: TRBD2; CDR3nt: TGTGCCAGCAGCTTGCTCCCCACTAGCGGGAATGAGCAGTTCTTC; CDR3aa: CASSLLPTSGNEQFF
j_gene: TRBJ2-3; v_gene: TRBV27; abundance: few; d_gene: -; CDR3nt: TGTGCCAGCAGTTTAATCCCCGGGCGTGGGCAGCTTTTGGATACGCAGTATTTT; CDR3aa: CASSLIPGRGQLLDTQYF
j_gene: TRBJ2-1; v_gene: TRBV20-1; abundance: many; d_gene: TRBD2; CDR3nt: TGCAGTGCTCCATCTCCCTGGGGGGGGGGACCCAATGAGCAGTTCTTC; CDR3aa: CSAPSPWGGGPNEQFF
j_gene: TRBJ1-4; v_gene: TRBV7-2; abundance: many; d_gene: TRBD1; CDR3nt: TGTGCCAGCAGGGGGACAGGGGCGATTAATGAAAAACTGTTTTTT; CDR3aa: CASRGTGAINEKLFF
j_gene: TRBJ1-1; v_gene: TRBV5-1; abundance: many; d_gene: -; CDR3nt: TGCGCCAGCAGCCCGGGAGGGAGGAACACTGAAGCTTTCTTT; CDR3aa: CASSPGGRNTEAFF
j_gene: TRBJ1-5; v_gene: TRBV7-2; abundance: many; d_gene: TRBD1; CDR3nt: TGTGCCAGCAGCGCATACAGGGGATTCGGCAATCAGCCCCAGCATTTT; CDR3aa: CASSAYRGFGNQPQHF